This entry lists 23 T cell receptor beta chains sequenced from one sample in a study of OX40 agonist ivuxolimab in advanced cancers. The assay was immunoSEQ multiplex PCR, and TCRdb's table has in-frame clones only and misses some. This sample carries about 73,000 clones, about 86% of them seen once, and the ten largest clones take under 0.75%. The source material was CD4+ or CD8+ T cells sorted from blood, sampled in a trial of the OX40 agonist ivuxolimab. The receptors shown here come from an adult with an advanced solid tumor such as melanoma, head and neck, liver or kidney cancer.

The chain uses TRBV7-6 and TRBJ2-5, with a possible D match to TRBD2 (6 bases). This CDR3 has 15 amino acids. From germline, CDR1 is SGHVS and CDR2 FNYEAQ. Trimming pared 5 bases from V and 5 bases from J, leaving 18 bases between. As DNA, the CDR3 is TGTGCCAGCAGCACCCTACGGCGGGGCCAGGAGACCCAGTACTTC. Translating gives CASSTLRRGQETQYF.

The chain combines TRBV19 with TRBJ1-5, with D hard to call. The V end was cut by 1 base, the J end by 9 bases, with 13 bases between. Germline V gene lookup returns CDR1 LNHDA and CDR2 SQIVND (reference sequence). The CDR3 contains 14 residues. In DNA, the CDR3 is TGTGCCAGTAGTATAGCGACGGGCTTGAGGCCCCAGCATTTT. Amino acid sequence: CASSIATGLRPQHF. The whole variable domain, filled in from reference TRBV19 and TRBJ1-5, reads DGGITQSPKYLFRKEGQNVTLSCEQNLNHDAMYWYRQDPGQGLRLIYYSQIVNDFQKGDIAEGYSVSREKKESFPLTVTSAQKNPTAFYLCASSIATGLRPQHFGDGTRLSIL.

The chain couples TRBV7-2 to TRBJ1-5; a possible D gene is TRBD1 (5 bases). The V and J ends lost 1 base and 6 bases respectively, with 16 bases between them. CDR3 length: 16 amino acids. Looked up from germline, CDR1 is SGHTA and CDR2 is FQGNSA. The DNA for the CDR3 is TGTGCCAGCAGCTTAGGCCTAACCGGGGGTTTTCAGCCCCAGCATTTT. It yields the protein CASSLGLTGGFQPQHF.

The rearrangement uses TRBV10-2 and TRBJ1-2; D remains ambiguous. The CDR3 has 14 residues. The V gene lost 6 bases and the J gene lost 3 bases, with 14 bases spanning the gap. Germline V gene sequence: CDR1 WSHSY, CDR2 SAAADI. The CDR3: CASSGESQHYGYTF. The CDR3 nucleotides are TGCGCCAGCAGCGGGGAAAGCCAGCACTATGGCTACACCTTC.

J is TRBJ1-3 and V is TRBV6-1; a possible D gene is TRBD1 (5 bases). CDR3 size: 16 residues. Trimming left V 4 bases short and J 0 bases short, with 13 bases between. Germline-derived CDR1 and CDR2 are MNHNS and SASEGT. The DNA of the CDR3 is TGTGCCAGCAGTGCGGCAGGGCCCAACTCTGGAAACACCATATATTTT. This translates into CASSAAGPNSGNTIYF.

The chain couples TRBV5-6 to TRBJ1-4; D unclear. This CDR3 region has 15 residues. The V end was cut by 4 bases, the J end by 4 bases, with 14 bases between. Looked up from germline, CDR1 is SGHDT and CDR2 is YYEEEE. As DNA, the CDR3 is TGTGCCAGCAGCATCCGGGCTTCCCTTAATGAAAAACTGTTTTTT. Its protein is CASSIRASLNEKLFF. The complete variable domain, with remaining parts taken from reference TRBV5-6 and TRBJ1-4, reads DAGVTQSPTHLIKTRGQQVTLRCSPKSGHDTVSWYQQALGQGPQFIFQYYEEEERQRGNFPDRFSGHQFPNYSSELNVNALLLGDSALYLCASSIRASLNEKLFFGSGTQLSVL.

The chain employs TRBV6-1 and TRBJ2-7; the match to TRBD1 covers 10 bases. The length of the CDR3 is 16 residues. Germline assignment: CDR1 MNHNS and CDR2 SASEGT. The trim removed 2 bases at V and 1 base at J, leaving 5 bases unmatched. In DNA form, the CDR3 reads TGTGCCAGCAGTGAAAAGAGGACAGGGGGATCCTACGAGCAGTACTTC. Translating gives CASSEKRTGGSYEQYF.

The chain links TRBV5-1 to TRBJ2-1; 8 positions match TRBD1. Germline CDR1 reads SGHRS; CDR2 reads YFSETQ. V trimming: 4 bases; J trimming: 7 bases; junction bases outside the gene matches: 13. This CDR3 has 16 residues. CDR3 in amino acids: CASSVPDRALGNEQFF. CDR3 nucleotide sequence: TGCGCCAGCAGCGTTCCGGACAGGGCCTTGGGGAATGAGCAGTTCTTC.

This clone appeared a single time. CDR3 coding DNA: TGTGCCAGCAGCCCCGGGACAGGGGGCTACGAGCAGTACTTC. Amino acids: CASSPGTGGYEQYF. This chain joins TRBV7-3 and TRBJ2-7; 11 nucleotides agree with TRBD1. Trimming at V came to 5 bases and at J to 3 bases, leaving 3 bases not matched to a gene. CDR3 length: 14 residues. Germline CDR1 SGHTA, CDR2 FQGTGA. Based on the CDR3 plus reference TRBV7-3 and TRBJ2-7, the full variable domain is GAGVSQTPSNKVTEKGKYVELRCDPISGHTALYWYRQSLGQGPEFLIYFQGTGAADDSGLPNDRFFAVRPEGSVSTLKIQRTERGDSAVYLCASSPGTGGYEQYFGPGTRLTVT.

V gene TRBV19 combines with J gene TRBJ2-2, with D possibly matching TRBD2 (5 bases). The CDR3 extends over 14 amino acids. V lost 3 bases, J lost 5 bases, and 10 bases lay in between. Germline-derived CDR1 and CDR2 are LNHDA and SQIVND (reference sequence). The CDR3 DNA follows: TGTGCCAGTAGTATGGGAGAGAGGACCGGGGAGCTGTTTTTT. This sequence encodes CASSMGERTGELFF.

In this sample, this clone turned up once. V is TRBV4-1 and J is TRBJ2-7; D is perhaps TRBD2 (6 bases). CDR1 MGHRA and CDR2 YSYEKL come from the germline V gene. CDR3 length equals 14 residues. V was trimmed by 5 bases and J by 0 bases, leaving 11 bases between them. The CDR3 spells CASSYRDFSYEQYF. In nucleotides, the CDR3 is TGCGCCAGCAGCTACCGGGACTTCTCCTACGAGCAGTACTTC.

This clone turned up a few times. This chain connects TRBV30 to TRBJ1-5; perhaps TRBD1 as D (6 bases). The V gene's germline CDR1 is GTSNPN and CDR2 SVGIG (reference sequence). Trimming cost V 2 bases and J 2 bases, with 13 bases left between them. The CDR3 runs 15 residues. CDR3 DNA sequence: TGTGCCTGGAGTCCCAGGGGACATGGCAATCAGCCCCAGCATTTT. It yields the protein CAWSPRGHGNQPQHF.

This chain joins TRBV12-5 and TRBJ2-2; 7 bases line up with TRBD1. J was trimmed by 6 bases and V by 3 bases; bases with no gene match: 10. Germline CDR1 and CDR2: LGHNT and FRNRAP. CDR3 length equals 16 residues. The CDR3 loop is CASGLGAGGNPGELFF. CDR3 bases: TGTGCTAGTGGTTTAGGGGCAGGGGGAAATCCCGGGGAGCTGTTTTTT.

CDR3 sequence (DNA): TGTGCCAGCAGCGTCGGCCTAGCGGAGGCTTCTAGCACAGATACGCAGTATTTT. Protein sequence: CASSVGLAEASSTDTQYF. The rearrangement uses TRBV9 and TRBJ2-3, with 7 bases matching TRBD2. Trimming took 2 bases from V and 0 from J; bases not matched to a gene: 12. The CDR3 has 18 residues. Germline loops: CDR1 SGDLS, CDR2 YYNGEE.

As regards this clone: Within the sample, other DNA sequences also encode this same CDR3. The V and J genes are TRBV28 and TRBJ2-7; D gene ambiguous. This CDR3 has 12 residues. Trimming took off 2 bases at V and 3 bases at J, with 5 bases between the two ends. Germline lookup yields CDR1 MDHEN and CDR2 SYDVKM. The CDR3 is CASSLAGYEQYF. The CDR3 DNA follows: TGTGCCAGCAGTTTAGCAGGCTACGAGCAGTACTTC.

The chain couples TRBV7-9 to TRBJ1-1, with 7 nucleotides matching TRBD1. The V and J ends lost 5 bases and 1 base, in that order; junction bases with no gene match: 1. The CDR3 runs 13 residues. CDR1 is SEHNR and CDR2 is FQNEAQ in the germline V gene (reference sequence). The CDR3 region is CASSQGGNTEAFF. CDR3 in DNA: TGTGCCAGCAGCCAGGGGGGGAACACTGAAGCTTTCTTT.

The V and J genes are TRBV11-2 and TRBJ2-7; 9 bases are a match to TRBD1. V lost 3 bases, J lost 5 bases, and 8 bases stayed unmatched. There are 15 residues in the CDR3. Germline V gene lookup returns CDR1 SGHAT and CDR2 FQNNGV. Here the CDR3 reads CASSFLTGGVNEQYF. CDR3 nucleotide sequence: TGTGCCAGCAGCTTTTTGACAGGGGGGGTCAACGAGCAGTACTTC.

This sequence joins TRBV27 and TRBJ1-6; D remains unclear. Germline V gene lookup returns CDR1 MNHEY and CDR2 SMNVEV (reference sequence). The CDR3 spans 14 residues. V was clipped by 3 bases and J by 10 bases, with 13 bases between them. The CDR3 spells CASSFGQPLSPLHF. The CDR3 DNA is TGTGCCAGCAGTTTCGGGCAGCCGTTATCACCCCTCCACTTT.

This rearrangement joins TRBV6-1 to TRBJ2-7; 8 nucleotides line up with TRBD1. The length of the CDR3 is 14 residues. Germline V gene data show CDR1 as MNHNS and CDR2 as SASEGT. Trimming at V came to 5 bases and at J to 2 bases, leaving 5 bases not matched to a gene. CDR3 region: CASSLTGATYEQYF. CDR3 DNA: TGTGCCAGCAGTTTGACAGGGGCCACCTACGAGCAGTACTTC.

V is TRBV20-1 and J is TRBJ1-2, with unresolved D. CDR1 and CDR2 from the germline V gene are DFQATT and SNEGSKA (reference sequence). Trimming shortened V by 3 bases and J by 7 bases, and 9 bases separated the two germline ends. The CDR3 runs to 11 residues. DNA for the CDR3: TGCAGTGCTAGGATGGGGAGTGGCTACACCTTC. Translation gives CSARMGSGYTF.

The chain couples TRBV7-2 to TRBJ2-7; 8 bases align to TRBD2. The germline V gene has CDR1 SGHTA and CDR2 FQGNSA. The V and J ends lost 1 base and 5 bases, in that order; junction bases with no gene match: 16. CDR3 length: 18 residues. Written as DNA, the CDR3 is TGTGCCAGCAGCTTAGTTGGAGCGGGAGCCCCCAGAATCGACGAGCAGTACTTC. Encoded protein: CASSLVGAGAPRIDEQYF.

The CDR3 sequence: CASRGQGGTEAFF. The CDR3 bases are TGTGCCAGCAGAGGACAGGGGGGCACTGAAGCTTTCTTT. The chain is built from TRBV11-3 and TRBJ1-1; 10 bases align to TRBD1. The CDR3 contains 13 residues. CDR1 and CDR2 from the germline V gene are SGHNT and YENEEA. V gave up 6 bases and J gave up 4 bases; unmatched junction bases: 2.

V gene TRBV5-4 combines with J gene TRBJ1-1; tentative D call: TRBD1 (6 bases). The CDR3 has 15 residues. Germline V gene lookup returns CDR1 SGHNT and CDR2 YYREEE (reference sequence). V dropped 0 bases and J dropped 2 bases, with 11 bases sitting between them. CDR3 loop: CASSLAGQINTEAFF. The CDR3 bases are TGTGCCAGCAGCTTGGCGGGACAAATCAACACTGAAGCTTTCTTT.